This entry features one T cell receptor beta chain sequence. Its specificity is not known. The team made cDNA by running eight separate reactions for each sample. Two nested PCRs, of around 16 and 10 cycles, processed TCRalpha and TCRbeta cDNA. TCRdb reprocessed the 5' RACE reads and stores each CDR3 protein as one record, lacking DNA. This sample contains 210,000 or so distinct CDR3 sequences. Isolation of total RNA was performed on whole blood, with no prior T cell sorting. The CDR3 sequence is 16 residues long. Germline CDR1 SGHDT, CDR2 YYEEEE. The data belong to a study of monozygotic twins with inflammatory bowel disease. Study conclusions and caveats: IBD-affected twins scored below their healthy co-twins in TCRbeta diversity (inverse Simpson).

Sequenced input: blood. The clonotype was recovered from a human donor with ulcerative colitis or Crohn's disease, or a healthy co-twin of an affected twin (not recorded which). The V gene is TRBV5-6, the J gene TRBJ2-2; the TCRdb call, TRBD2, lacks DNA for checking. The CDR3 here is CASSSLEDLYTGELFF.